These 30 T cell receptor beta chains originate from one sample sequenced in a study of blood T cell repertoires in COVID-19. Repertoires were generated with immunoSEQ multiplex PCR, while TCRdb's copy carries only in-frame clones and drops some. The sample consists of roughly 380,000 clones, 87% of them appearing once. Sequencing was performed on PBMCs or T cells enriched from blood (not recorded which). The receptors were sampled from a man aged 25-45 years who had recovered from COVID-19.

This chain links TRBV5-1 with TRBJ1-3; D is perhaps TRBD1 (6 bases). CDR3 length equals 16 residues. CDR1 is SGHRS, CDR2 YFSETQ, per germline. The germline V and J ends were trimmed by 0 bases and 2 bases, with 12 bases remaining between them. The CDR3 DNA reads as TGCGCCAGCAGCTTGGCCCGTGGGGACACTGGAAACACCATATATTTT. It translates to CASSLARGDTGNTIYF.

The rearrangement links TRBV10-3 to TRBJ2-2, with a weak D call TRBD2 (7 bases). Trimming removed 10 bases from V and 2 bases from J, with 17 bases in between. This CDR3 is built from 15 residues. Germline CDR1 reads ENHRY; CDR2 reads SYGVKD. CDR3 DNA sequence: TGTGCCAGTGGGGGCGGGGGCCCAAACACCGGGGAGCTGTTTTTT. It is translated as CASGGGGPNTGELFF.

The chain uses TRBV18 and TRBJ2-5; no clear D. V lost 4 bases, J lost 5 bases, and 11 bases lay in between. Germline lookup yields CDR1 KGHSH and CDR2 LQKENI. This CDR3 has 13 amino acids. The CDR3 sequence is CASSHPRFETQYF. As DNA, the CDR3 is TGTGCCAGCTCACACCCCAGGTTCGAGACCCAGTACTTC.

This clone was picked up a small number of times. This chain joins TRBV19 and TRBJ1-6; tentative D call: TRBD1 (6 bases). In germline, CDR1 is LNHDA, CDR2 SQIVND (reference sequence). The V end lost 7 bases, the J end lost 5 bases, and 15 bases lay between the germline ends. The CDR3 totals 15 residues. The CDR3 loop is CASKSGGHHNSPLHF. Written as DNA, the CDR3 is TGTGCCAGTAAGAGCGGGGGACACCATAATTCACCCCTCCACTTT. Full variable domain (rest looked up from reference TRBV19 and TRBJ1-6): DGGITQSPKYLFRKEGQNVTLSCEQNLNHDAMYWYRQDPGQGLRLIYYSQIVNDFQKGDIAEGYSVSREKKESFPLTVTSAQKNPTAFYLCASKSGGHHNSPLHFGNGTRLTVT.

The rearrangement joins TRBV6-5 to TRBJ1-4, with 8 bases matching TRBD1. Germline loops: CDR1 MNHEY, CDR2 SVGAGI. Trimming cost V 6 bases and J 5 bases; bases outside gene matches: 5. The CDR3 extends over 14 amino acids. The CDR3 here is CASRGQVGNEKLFF. In DNA form, the CDR3 reads TGTGCCAGCAGGGGACAGGTCGGGAATGAAAAACTGTTTTTT.

The J gene is TRBJ1-4, the V gene TRBV7-9; a weak D match, TRBD1 (6 bases). The CDR3 is 15 residues long. CDR1 is SEHNR and CDR2 is FQNEAQ in the germline V gene (reference sequence). V lost 4 bases and J lost 7, with 16 bases in between. Here the CDR3 reads CASSSKEGVFEKLFF. In DNA, the CDR3 is TGTGCCAGCAGCTCCAAAGAGGGGGTATTTGAAAAACTGTTTTTT.

The chain joins TRBV7-9 to TRBJ1-2; D remains ambiguous. The CDR3 totals 12 residues. CDR1 SEHNR and CDR2 FQNEAQ come from the germline V gene (reference sequence). Trimming cost V 4 bases and J 1 base, with 4 bases left between them. The chain's CDR3 is CASSSINYGYTF. The CDR3 bases are TGTGCCAGCAGCTCCATTAACTATGGCTACACCTTC.

This rearrangement joins TRBV19 to TRBJ1-2; D ambiguous. Per germline, CDR1 LNHDA and CDR2 SQIVND (reference sequence). V was shortened by 7 bases and J by 0 bases, with 15 bases between the two germline ends. The CDR3 runs to 15 residues. CDR3 DNA: TGTGCCAGTAAGGAGACTCCAGTGACTAACTATGGCTACACCTTC. Amino acid sequence: CASKETPVTNYGYTF.

The V and J genes are TRBV7-9 and TRBJ1-2; tentative D call: TRBD1 (5 bases). V shed 4 bases and J shed 7 bases, with 10 bases lying between them. The germline V gene has CDR1 SEHNR and CDR2 FQNEAQ (reference sequence). The CDR3 loop spans 12 amino acids. The CDR3 loop is CASSYPGFGYTF. The CDR3 DNA follows: TGTGCCAGCAGCTATCCAGGGTTTGGCTACACCTTC.

This sequence joins TRBV23-1 and TRBJ1-1; D gene uncertain. TRBV23-1 is an open reading frame whose function is uncertain. The length of the CDR3 is 15 residues. With 3 bases removed from V and 2 bases from J, the gap between germline ends came to 13 bases. The CDR3 protein is CASSHPDGNNTEAFF. The CDR3 region has the DNA TGCGCCAGCAGTCACCCGGACGGGAACAACACTGAAGCTTTCTTT.

The rearrangement uses TRBV5-4 and TRBJ2-5; possible D gene TRBD2, 6 bases. Between the trimmed V and J ends, which lost 7 bases and 4 bases, there was a span of 11 bases. Germline V gene sequence: CDR1 SGHNT, CDR2 YYREEE (reference sequence). The CDR3 is 12 amino acids. CDR3: CASARGRETQYF. The DNA for the CDR3 is TGTGCCAGCGCGCGGGGCCGAGAGACCCAGTACTTC.

V gene TRBV30 combines with J gene TRBJ1-1; D gene unclear. Trimming took 3 bases from V and 5 from J, leaving 13 bases between them. This CDR3 has 13 residues. Per germline, CDR1 GTSNPN and CDR2 SVGIG (reference sequence). The chain's CDR3 is CAWSKVRGTEAFF. CDR3 coding DNA: TGTGCCTGGAGCAAGGTCCGGGGAACTGAAGCTTTCTTT.

The rearrangement uses TRBV15 and TRBJ1-2; maybe TRBD1 (5 bases). This CDR3 spans 14 amino acids. V was pared by 2 bases and J by 6 bases, with 13 bases between. Looked up from germline, CDR1 is LNHNV and CDR2 is YYDKDF (reference sequence). This CDR3 reads CATSRQGERNGYTF. The CDR3 region has the DNA TGTGCCACCAGCAGACAGGGTGAGCGCAATGGCTACACCTTC.

CDR3 sequence (DNA): TGTGCCATCAGTGAGTCTTTTGTGACAGGGGGCGACTATGGCTACACCTTC. Protein product: CAISESFVTGGDYGYTF. The chain uses TRBV10-3 and TRBJ1-2; 10 positions agree with TRBD1. This CDR3 region has 17 residues. Germline-derived CDR1 and CDR2 are ENHRY and SYGVKD. V lost 0 bases to trimming and J lost 3 bases; unmatched junction nucleotides: 7.

The chain has TRBV10-3 and TRBJ2-7; the D gene is possibly TRBD1 (5 bases). Germline CDR1 reads ENHRY; CDR2 reads SYGVKD. The CDR3 runs 12 residues. Trimming stripped 4 bases from V and 3 bases from J, with 7 bases between. CDR3 nucleotides: TGTGCCATCAGTGTCCAGGGCTACGAGCAGTACTTC. It encodes CAISVQGYEQYF.

The rearrangement links TRBV5-1 to TRBJ2-7; TRBD1 matches at 7 bases. The ends lost 4 bases at V and 4 bases at J; junction bases unmatched: 14. The germline CDR1 and CDR2 sequences are SGHRS and YFSETQ. This CDR3 is 16 amino acids long. The CDR3 region is CASSPGTDSRMYEQYF. As DNA, the CDR3 is TGCGCCAGCAGCCCGGGGACAGACTCAAGAATGTACGAGCAGTACTTC.

The chain employs TRBV7-2 and TRBJ2-1, with 12 nucleotides matching TRBD2. V gave up 8 bases and J gave up 7 bases; unmatched junction bases: 9. This CDR3 spans 15 amino acids. From germline, CDR1 is SGHTA and CDR2 FQGNSA. CDR3 sequence: CASRPTSGGWNEQFF. The CDR3 bases are TGTGCCAGCCGACCGACTAGCGGGGGATGGAATGAGCAGTTCTTC.

The sample holds one count of this clone. The chain recombines TRBV7-3 with TRBJ2-1; 11 bases line up with TRBD2. CDR1 and CDR2 from the germline V gene are SGHTA and FQGTGA. V trimming: 2 bases; J trimming: 0 bases; junction bases outside the gene matches: 9. The CDR3 has 19 amino acids. The DNA for the CDR3 is TGTGCCAGCAGCTTATCCTCACTAGCGGGGGCCAGCTCCTACAATGAGCAGTTCTTC. It translates to CASSLSSLAGASSYNEQFF.

V usage is TRBV5-1 and J usage is TRBJ1-1; the D gene is possibly TRBD1 (5 bases). Per the germline V gene, CDR1 is SGHRS and CDR2 is YFSETQ. This CDR3 spans 14 amino acids. The V end lost 0 bases, the J end lost 5 bases, and 11 bases lay between the germline ends. CDR3 region: CASSLVQEKTEAFF. CDR3 nucleotide sequence: TGCGCCAGCAGCTTGGTACAGGAGAAAACTGAAGCTTTCTTT.

The chain couples TRBV7-9 to TRBJ1-1, with D possibly TRBD1 on 6 matching bases. V was cut by 3 bases and J by 5 bases, with 10 bases left in between. The CDR3 extends over 13 amino acids. CDR1 and CDR2 from the germline V gene are SEHNR and FQNEAQ (reference sequence). CDR3 DNA: TGTGCCAGCAGCTTGCAGGGGCAGACTGAAGCTTTCTTT. Translating gives CASSLQGQTEAFF.

The V gene is TRBV5-6, the J gene TRBJ1-2; 7 nucleotides line up with TRBD1. The germline V gene encodes CDR1 SGHDT and CDR2 YYEEEE. V was pared by 4 bases and J by 0 bases, with 3 bases of the junction left unmatched. The CDR3 runs 14 residues. The CDR3 DNA sequence: TGTGCCAGCAGCCCGGGGACAGCTAACTATGGCTACACCTTC. Amino acids: CASSPGTANYGYTF.

The CDR3 DNA reads TGCGCCAGCAGCTTGGACTGGACAGAAACGTATAATTCACCCCTCCACTTT. It encodes CASSLDWTETYNSPLHF. The chain has TRBV5-1 and TRBJ1-6, with D maybe TRBD1 (6 bases). The CDR3 length is 17 residues. Trimming pared 0 bases from V and 4 bases from J, leaving 14 bases between. Germline loops: CDR1 SGHRS, CDR2 YFSETQ.

J is TRBJ2-3 and V is TRBV19; a possible D gene is TRBD1 (5 bases). With 5 bases removed from V and 9 bases from J, the gap between germline ends came to 12 bases. The germline V gene has CDR1 LNHDA and CDR2 SQIVND (reference sequence). There are 12 residues in the CDR3. The CDR3 bases are TGTGCCAGTAGTCCAGACAGCCGAACGCAGTATTTT. It specifies CASSPDSRTQYF.

The V call is TRBV29-1, the J call TRBJ1-2; D is perhaps TRBD1 (6 bases). The V end lost 7 bases, the J end lost 6 bases, and 12 bases lay between the germline ends. CDR1 SQVTM and CDR2 ANQGSEA come from the germline V gene. This CDR3 has 11 residues. The CDR3 coding sequence is TGCAGCGGGGCAGGGGCAGATGGCTACACCTTC. As protein: CSGAGADGYTF.

Note on this clone: This sample includes further DNA sequences coding for the same CDR3. J is TRBJ1-2 and V is TRBV27; perhaps TRBD1 as D (5 bases). Germline V gene data show CDR1 as MNHEY and CDR2 as SMNVEV (reference sequence). V was trimmed by 4 bases and J by 4 bases, leaving 7 bases between them. The CDR3 loop spans 12 amino acids. DNA of the CDR3: TGTGCCAGCAGTTCCGGGGGCTATGGCTACACCTTC. It yields the protein CASSSGGYGYTF.

The V call is TRBV6-5, the J call TRBJ1-6; TRBD1 might be the D (6 bases). The CDR3 loop spans 14 amino acids. CDR1 is MNHEY, CDR2 SVGAGI, per germline. V dropped 5 bases and J dropped 8 bases, with 13 bases sitting between them. The CDR3 reads CASSPKHRDSPLHF. The CDR3 DNA reads as TGTGCCAGCAGTCCCAAACACAGGGATTCACCCCTCCACTTT.

The chain combines TRBV3-1 (or the pseudogene TRBV3-2) with TRBJ1-1, with D tentatively TRBD1 (6 bases). Looked up from germline, CDR1 is LGHDT and CDR2 is YNNKEL (reference sequence). V was cut by 2 bases and J by 5 bases, with 9 bases left in between. The CDR3 has 13 residues. The CDR3 loop reads CASSQRTGTEAFF. The CDR3, as DNA: TGTGCCAGCAGCCAAAGAACAGGGACTGAAGCTTTCTTT.

This sequence joins TRBV5-1 and TRBJ2-1; D is possibly TRBD2 (6 bases). The V end was cut by 0 bases, the J end by 6 bases, with 16 bases between. The CDR3 is 16 residues long. Germline V gene data show CDR1 as SGHRS and CDR2 as YFSETQ. CDR3 amino acids: CASSLGGPQAGNEQFF. Here the CDR3 DNA reads TGCGCCAGCAGCTTGGGTGGTCCTCAAGCGGGCAATGAGCAGTTCTTC.

The rearrangement links TRBV9 to TRBJ2-7; 9 positions match TRBD1. Germline CDR1 reads SGDLS; CDR2 reads YYNGEE. The CDR3 is made up of 13 amino acids. V dropped 4 bases and J dropped 6; count of bases not matched to a gene: 5. The chain's CDR3 is CASSRTGVSEQYF. The DNA of the CDR3 is TGTGCCAGCAGCAGGACAGGGGTAAGCGAGCAGTACTTC.

This clone was picked up a small number of times. This chain connects TRBV6-5 to TRBJ2-3, with D possibly being TRBD1 (5 bases). There are 12 residues in the CDR3. The germline V gene encodes CDR1 MNHEY and CDR2 SVGAGI. With 6 bases removed from V and 8 bases from J, the gap between germline ends came to 12 bases. The CDR3: CASSDSLGTQYF. CDR3 nucleotides: TGTGCCAGCAGCGACAGTCTCGGTACGCAGTATTTT.